One TCR beta chain is described in this entry. What it recognizes is unknown. An Oncomine TCR Beta short-read assay was used to sequence the DNA from cultured CD4+ T cells. TCRdb reprocessed the PCR reads via MiXCR and lists one record per CDR3 protein. This sample has 9,500 to 12,000 distinct CDR3 sequences, with under 55% found just once. This entry comes from a study of vaccination and CD4 T cells after COVID-19. Overall study: A CEFX pool, an HIV-1 Nef pool, or no peptide went to control cultures.

The V end was cut by 5 bases, the J end by 9 bases, with 11 bases between. CDR1 is WNHNN, CDR2 SYGVQD, per germline (reference sequence). The CDR3 length is 13 residues. The treatment here: approximately nine-day PBMC culture with coronavirus spike peptide pools or control peptides (ViraFEST assay). Dates of positive PCR ran from March to December 2020, before US Alpha, Beta and Delta variants. The rearrangement uses TRBV10-1 and TRBJ1-6, with a possible D match to TRBD1 (6 bases). The sequence was obtained from a human donor who had recovered from COVID-19. Source material: CD4+ T cells from blood, cultured in vitro. CDR3 nucleotides: TGCGCCAGCAGTCAAACAGGGCTTTCACCCCTCCACTTT. Translated: CASSQTGLSPLHF.